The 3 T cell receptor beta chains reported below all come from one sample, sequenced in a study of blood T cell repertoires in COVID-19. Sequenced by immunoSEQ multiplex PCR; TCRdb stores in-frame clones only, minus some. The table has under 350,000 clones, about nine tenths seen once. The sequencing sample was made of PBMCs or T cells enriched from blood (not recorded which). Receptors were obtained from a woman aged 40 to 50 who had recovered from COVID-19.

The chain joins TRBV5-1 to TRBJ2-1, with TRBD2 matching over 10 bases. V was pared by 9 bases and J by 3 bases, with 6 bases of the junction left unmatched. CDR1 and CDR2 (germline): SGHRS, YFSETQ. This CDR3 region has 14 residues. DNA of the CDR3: TGCGCCACGAAGGGACTAGCGCACTACAATGAGCAGTTCTTC. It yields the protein CATKGLAHYNEQFF.

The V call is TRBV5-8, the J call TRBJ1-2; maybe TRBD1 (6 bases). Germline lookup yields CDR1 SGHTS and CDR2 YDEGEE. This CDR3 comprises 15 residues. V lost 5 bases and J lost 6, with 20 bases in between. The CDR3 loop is CASSHGQGIKHGYTF. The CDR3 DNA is TGTGCCAGCAGTCATGGTCAGGGGATAAAGCATGGCTACACCTTC.

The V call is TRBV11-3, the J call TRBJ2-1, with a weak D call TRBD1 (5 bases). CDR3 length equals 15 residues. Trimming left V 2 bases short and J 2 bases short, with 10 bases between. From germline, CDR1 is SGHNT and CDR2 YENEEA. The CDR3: CASSLQAGPYNEQFF. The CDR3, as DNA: TGTGCCAGCAGCTTACAGGCAGGGCCCTACAATGAGCAGTTCTTC.